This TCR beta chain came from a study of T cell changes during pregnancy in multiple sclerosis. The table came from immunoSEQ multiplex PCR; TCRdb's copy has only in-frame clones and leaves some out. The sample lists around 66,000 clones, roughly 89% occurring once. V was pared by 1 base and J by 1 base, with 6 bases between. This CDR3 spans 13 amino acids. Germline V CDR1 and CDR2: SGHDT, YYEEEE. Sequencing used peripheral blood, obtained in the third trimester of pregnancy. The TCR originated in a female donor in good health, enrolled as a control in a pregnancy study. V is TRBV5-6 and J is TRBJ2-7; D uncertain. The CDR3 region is CASSLQDSYEQYF. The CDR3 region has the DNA TGTGCCAGCAGCTTGCAGGATTCCTACGAGCAGTACTTC.